This is a list of T cell receptor beta chains from one sample in a study of cytomegalovirus exposure and HLA in healthy donors. Profiling relied on immunoSEQ multiplex PCR, and the TCRdb table lists in-frame clones only, not all of them. The sample lists roughly 80,000 clones; roughly 79% were seen once. Specimen: PBMCs. The origin of the receptors is a woman aged 30 to 39 in good health and CMV-seronegative. Both conserved end residues are part of each CDR3. The order of the fields is V gene, D gene, clone size, J gene, CDR3 protein, CDR3 DNA. The D gene is left open where the match is weak. The size field is filled for only some rows; it gives once, few, many or a size class.

>TRBV4-2|.|.|TRBJ2-2
CASSPKSGDTGELFF
TGTGCCAGCAGCCCTAAATCGGGAGATACCGGGGAGCTGTTTTTT
>TRBV18|.|.|TRBJ2-3
CASSSDGEDTQYF
TGTGCCAGCTCATCTGATGGAGAAGATACGCAGTATTTT
>TRBV6-4|TRBD2|.|TRBJ2-3
CASSALAGEPDTQYF
TGTGCCAGCAGCGCACTAGCGGGAGAGCCAGATACGCAGTATTTT
>TRBV28|.|.|TRBJ1-2
CASSFPDSYYGYTF
TGTGCCAGCAGTTTCCCCGACAGCTACTATGGCTACACCTTC
>TRBV28|.|.|TRBJ2-1
CASSLPPGAGATNEQFF
TGTGCCAGCAGTTTACCCCCTGGGGCAGGGGCTACGAATGAGCAGTTCTTC
>TRBV27|TRBD1|.|TRBJ1-5
CASSSGQARNSNQPQHF
TGTGCCAGCAGTTCTGGACAGGCCAGGAATAGCAATCAGCCCCAGCATTTT
>TRBV11-1|.|.|TRBJ2-7
CASSLGPSLLAGSKQYF
TGTGCCAGCAGCTTGGGGCCGAGCCTGCTTGCGGGGAGCAAGCAGTACTTC
>TRBV10-1|.|.|TRBJ2-7
CASHRRDSSYEQYF
TGCGCCAGCCACAGGCGGGACAGTTCCTACGAGCAGTACTTC
>TRBV11-2|.|.|TRBJ1-1
CASSLAPSYEAFF
TGTGCCAGCAGCTTAGCCCCCTCCTATGAAGCTTTCTTT
>TRBV6-1|.|.|TRBJ2-6
CASSEGAWRDNVLTF
TGTGCCAGCAGTGAAGGGGCGTGGCGGGACAACGTCCTGACTTTC
>TRBV4-2|TRBD2|few|TRBJ2-5
CASSQRGGLAGGLETQYF
TGTGCCAGCAGCCAAAGAGGGGGACTAGCGGGAGGTTTAGAGACCCAGTACTTC
>TRBV7-9|.|.|TRBJ2-2
CASSIRQVKTGELFF
TGTGCCAGCAGCATTCGACAGGTTAAGACCGGGGAGCTGTTTTTT